Below are 4 T cell receptor beta chains sequenced from a single sample in a study of blood T cell repertoires in COVID-19. The assay was immunoSEQ multiplex PCR, and TCRdb's table has in-frame clones only and misses some. Among under 450,000 clones listed, 80% to 95% were seen once. What was sequenced was PBMCs or T cells enriched from blood (not recorded which). All receptors derive from a woman between 40 and 55 years old who had been exposed to COVID-19.

The chain is built from TRBV27 and TRBJ2-7; TRBD1 matches 9 bases. The length of the CDR3 is 15 residues. Germline CDR1 and CDR2: MNHEY and SMNVEV (reference sequence). With V trimmed by 2 bases and J by 6 bases, 8 bases remained unmatched. This CDR3 reads CASSLSGTGFFEQYF. The CDR3 nucleotides are TGTGCCAGCAGTTTAAGTGGGACAGGGTTCTTCGAGCAGTACTTC.

The chain links TRBV5-4 to TRBJ1-4; TRBD1 is a possible D gene (5 bases). Trimming took 4 bases from V and 7 from J, leaving 14 bases between them. Germline V gene sequence: CDR1 SGHNT, CDR2 YYREEE (reference sequence). The CDR3 length is 14 residues. Here the CDR3 reads CASSASGGGEKLFF. DNA of the CDR3: TGTGCCAGCAGCGCCAGTGGGGGGGGTGAAAAACTGTTTTTT.

A word on this clone: The same CDR3 can be traced to other DNA sequences in this sample. The chain employs TRBV19 and TRBJ1-1; 8 bases are a match to TRBD1. Unmatched junction bases numbered 0, after V lost 5 bases and J lost 1 base. The CDR3 loop spans 13 amino acids. The germline gives CDR1 LNHDA, CDR2 SQIVND (reference sequence). CDR3 nucleotides: TGTGCCAGTAGTGACAGGGGGAACACTGAAGCTTTCTTT. It is translated as CASSDRGNTEAFF. Full variable domain (remainder filled in from reference TRBV19 and TRBJ1-1): DGGITQSPKYLFRKEGQNVTLSCEQNLNHDAMYWYRQDPGQGLRLIYYSQIVNDFQKGDIAEGYSVSREKKESFPLTVTSAQKNPTAFYLCASSDRGNTEAFFGQGTRLTVV.

The chain couples TRBV11-3 to TRBJ1-2; D possibly corresponds to TRBD1 (5 bases). Trimming cost V 1 base and J 5 bases, with 8 bases left between them. Per the germline V gene, CDR1 is SGHNT and CDR2 is YENEEA. The CDR3 consists of 13 residues. The CDR3 sequence: CASSLGGPYGYTF. The CDR3 region has the DNA TGTGCCAGCAGCTTAGGGGGCCCTTATGGCTACACCTTC.